This entry lists 6 T cell receptor beta chains sequenced from one sample in a study of blood T cell repertoires in COVID-19. The method was immunoSEQ multiplex PCR; TCRdb's version includes in-frame clones alone and lacks a portion of them. The profile covers about 270,000 clones, with 88% appearing a single time and around 0.92% taken by the ten largest. Material: PBMCs or T cells enriched from blood (not recorded which). Receptors originate from a woman aged 25 to 45 who had recovered from COVID-19.

CDR3 nucleotides: TGTGCCAGCAGCTTAGACAGCTGGAACACTGAAGCTTTCTTT. Amino acid sequence: CASSLDSWNTEAFF. The V call is TRBV7-3, the J call TRBJ1-1; D is perhaps TRBD1 (5 bases). Trimming stripped 2 bases from V and 1 base from J, with 8 bases between. This CDR3 spans 14 amino acids. Germline V CDR1 and CDR2: SGHTA, FQGTGA. The variable domain in full, with the rest retrieved from reference TRBV7-3 and TRBJ1-1, is GAGVSQTPSNKVTEKGKYVELRCDPISGHTALYWYRQSLGQGPEFLIYFQGTGAADDSGLPNDRFFAVRPEGSVSTLKIQRTERGDSAVYLCASSLDSWNTEAFFGQGTRLTVV.

This clone was detected once. The chain has TRBV29-1 and TRBJ1-1; D gene ambiguous. This CDR3 has 13 amino acids. Germline values: CDR1 SQVTM, CDR2 ANQGSEA. V was pared by 6 bases and J by 4 bases, with 15 bases between. CDR3 sequence reads: CSVRVSGSTEAFF. CDR3 nucleotides: TGCAGCGTCCGTGTAAGCGGGAGCACTGAAGCTTTCTTT.

The chain links TRBV28 to TRBJ2-5; 8 nucleotides agree with TRBD2. The CDR3 loop spans 15 amino acids. From germline, CDR1 is MDHEN and CDR2 SYDVKM. Unmatched junction bases numbered 8, after V lost 3 bases and J lost 5 bases. This CDR3 reads CASSFGKREWETQYF. As DNA, the CDR3 is TGTGCCAGCAGTTTCGGAAAGCGGGAGTGGGAGACCCAGTACTTC.

The chain carries TRBV7-2 and TRBJ2-7; D not certain. From germline, CDR1 is SGHTA and CDR2 FQGNSA. This CDR3 has 13 amino acids. Between the trimmed V and J ends, which lost 2 bases and 2 bases, there was a span of 7 bases. The CDR3 DNA reads TGTGCCAGCAGCTTATACTTTCCCTACGAGCAGTACTTC. Its translation is CASSLYFPYEQYF.

The V gene is TRBV5-6, the J gene TRBJ2-7; 11 nucleotides align to TRBD2. Losses at the gene ends were 2 bases for V and 5 bases for J; bases not matched to a gene: 6. Germline V gene lookup returns CDR1 SGHDT and CDR2 YYEEEE. The CDR3 covers 15 residues. The CDR3 coding sequence is TGTGCCAGCAGCTTTGCTAGCGGGAGGTGGCACGAGCAGTACTTC. Its translation: CASSFASGRWHEQYF.

The chain has TRBV12-3 or TRBV12-4 and TRBJ2-1; D unclear. Trimming shortened V by 2 bases and J by 2 bases, and 4 bases separated the two germline ends. The CDR3 totals 13 residues. Here the CDR3 DNA reads TGTGCCAGCAGTTTAAACACCTACAATGAGCAGTTCTTC. It encodes CASSLNTYNEQFF.